The 12 T cell receptor beta chains presented below share a single source sample, sequenced in a study of radiation and T cells in renal cell carcinoma. Here immunoSEQ multiplex PCR was the method, and the copy in TCRdb shows in-frame clones only, minus some. The table shows 150,000 or so clones, with 88% occurring only once. The time point: baseline pretreatment blood. The treatment denotes: 15 Gy SBRT to primary tumor, nephrectomy 4 weeks later. Specimen: blood, collected from a patient whose treatment included radiotherapy and nephrectomy. All receptors come from a woman in her 70s with renal cell carcinoma.

A remark on this clone: The same CDR3 also results from other DNA sequences found in this sample. The chain employs TRBV7-2 and TRBJ1-1, with D hard to call. CDR1 and CDR2 (germline): SGHTA, FQGNSA. Trimming took off 1 base at V and 1 base at J, with 4 bases between the two ends. The CDR3 consists of 13 residues. The CDR3: CASSLGQNTEAFF. The CDR3 region has the DNA TGTGCCAGCAGCTTAGGACAGAACACTGAAGCTTTCTTT.

The genes are TRBV4-2 and TRBJ1-2; 8 bases match TRBD1. From germline, CDR1 is LGHNA and CDR2 YNFKEQ. V lost 1 base to trimming and J lost 1 base; unmatched junction nucleotides: 8. The CDR3 is 17 amino acids. The CDR3 loop reads CASSQGQGARNNYGYTF. In nucleotides, the CDR3 is TGTGCCAGCAGCCAAGGCCAGGGGGCTAGAAATAACTATGGCTACACCTTC.

The genes are TRBV9 and TRBJ2-1, with TRBD1 matching over 9 bases. The germline gives CDR1 SGDLS, CDR2 YYNGEE. V lost 4 bases, J lost 8 bases, and 7 bases stayed unmatched. This CDR3 has 14 residues. DNA of the CDR3: TGTGCCAGCAGCCTAGGGACAGGGTCGTATGAGCAGTTCTTC. Translated, it gives CASSLGTGSYEQFF. Full variable domain (outside the CDR3, taken from reference TRBV9 and TRBJ2-1): DSGVTQTPKHLITATGQRVTLRCSPRSGDLSVYWYQQSLDQGLQFLIQYYNGEERAKGNILERFSAQQFPDLHSELNLSSLELGDSALYFCASSLGTGSYEQFFGPGTRLTVL.

V gene TRBV30 combines with J gene TRBJ2-7, with D perhaps matching TRBD1 (6 bases). Trimming removed 3 bases from V and 6 bases from J, with 18 bases in between. The CDR3 is 14 amino acids. Germline CDR1 reads GTSNPN; CDR2 reads SVGIG (reference sequence). CDR3 residues: CAWSPTGLYREQYF. The CDR3 DNA reads as TGTGCCTGGAGCCCTACAGGGTTGTATCGCGAGCAGTACTTC. The variable domain in full, with the rest retrieved from reference TRBV30 and TRBJ2-7, is SQTIHQWPATLVQPVGSPLSLECTVEGTSNPNLYWYRQAAGRGLQLLFYSVGIGQISSEVPQNLSASRPQDRQFILSSKKLLLSDSGFYLCAWSPTGLYREQYFGPGTRLTVT.

CDR3 residues: CASSDDAGTLAFF. CDR3 DNA: TGTGCCAGCAGTGACGACGCAGGAACCCTGGCTTTCTTT. The V gene is TRBV6-4, the J gene TRBJ1-1, with unresolved D. The CDR3 spans 13 residues. The V and J ends lost 2 bases and 11 bases respectively, with 15 bases between them. Germline loops: CDR1 MRHNA, CDR2 SNTAGT.

The chain is built from TRBV5-3 and TRBJ1-2; D might be TRBD1 (5 bases). TRBV5-3 counts as an open reading frame of uncertain function. The CDR3 is 15 residues long. Between the trimmed V and J ends, which lost 3 bases and 5 bases, there was a span of 17 bases. The CDR3 region is CARSSPGLGLYGYTF. The CDR3 DNA is TGTGCCAGAAGCTCCCCGGGACTTGGACTTTATGGCTACACCTTC.

This chain links TRBV5-1 with TRBJ1-1; D possibly corresponds to TRBD1 (6 bases). The CDR3 extends over 16 amino acids. The germline V gene has CDR1 SGHRS and CDR2 YFSETQ. V lost 4 bases and J lost 1, with 17 bases in between. CDR3 DNA: TGCGCCAGCAGCCCGGTGCCGGGGGGCACGAACACTGAAGCTTTCTTT. Translation gives CASSPVPGGTNTEAFF.

This rearrangement joins TRBV10-3 to TRBJ2-5; 7 bases agree with TRBD1. Germline V gene sequence: CDR1 ENHRY, CDR2 SYGVKD. V trimming: 6 bases; J trimming: 5 bases; junction bases outside the gene matches: 6. The CDR3 spans 13 residues. The CDR3 DNA sequence: TGTGCCATCAGCGAACAGGGGCCGGAGACCCAGTACTTC. It translates to CAISEQGPETQYF.

The V gene is TRBV7-9, the J gene TRBJ1-1; tentatively, D is TRBD1 (6 bases). This CDR3 is 18 amino acids long. Germline lookup yields CDR1 SEHNR and CDR2 FQNEAQ (reference sequence). Trimming took off 1 base at V and 4 bases at J, with 22 bases between the two ends. The CDR3 here is CASSLGVGGWGGGTEAFF. The CDR3 DNA sequence: TGTGCCAGCAGCTTAGGAGTCGGGGGCTGGGGTGGCGGCACTGAAGCTTTCTTT.

The genes are TRBV30 and TRBJ2-5; a possible D gene is TRBD2 (6 bases). This CDR3 comprises 13 residues. V was cut by 2 bases and J by 7 bases, with 14 bases left in between. Germline assignment: CDR1 GTSNPN and CDR2 SVGIG (reference sequence). The CDR3 bases are TGTGCCTGGAGTATGGCGGGGCTTGGGACCCAGTACTTC. Translated: CAWSMAGLGTQYF.

The chain combines TRBV30 with TRBJ1-1; no clear D gene. Trimming stripped 4 bases from V and 2 bases from J, with 5 bases between. Per germline, CDR1 GTSNPN and CDR2 SVGIG (reference sequence). The CDR3 totals 11 residues. The CDR3 sequence is CAWTRNTEAFF. The CDR3 DNA reads as TGTGCCTGGACCCGTAACACTGAAGCTTTCTTT.

CDR3: CASRGWGGTYNEQFF. The CDR3 DNA reads as TGTGCCAGCAGGGGTTGGGGGGGCACCTACAATGAGCAGTTCTTC. V and J are TRBV6-1 and TRBJ2-1; D may be TRBD2 (7 bases). CDR1 and CDR2 (germline): MNHNS, SASEGT. Trimming pared 6 bases from V and 2 bases from J, leaving 14 bases between. The CDR3 sequence is 15 residues long.